This record covers a single TCR beta chain. Its target is not known. The TRB cDNA libraries were prepared by 5' RACE with UMI labels. From its re-call of the 5' RACE reads, TCRdb lists each CDR3 protein once, without DNA. Across 6,500 to 9,000 distinct CDR3 sequences, the top ten clones capture 1.5% to 2% of the sample. Germline V gene data show CDR1 as SQVTM and CDR2 as ANQGSEA. The CDR3 contains 13 residues. This entry is derived from a study of CXCR3-negative and CXCR3-positive naive CD8 T cells. Across the study: Per-library TRB read counts averaged about 1.5 +/- 0.3 million, adding up to 120 million to 150 million in total.

Study results and caveats: Hydrophobicity of TRB CDR3s was greater in CXCR3-positive naive cells than in CXCR3-negative naive cells. From TRB CDR3 properties, TCR strength was inferred; surface CD5 did not differ between naive subsets.

CD8+ T cell subsets were each sorted in triplicate, approximately 300,000 cells apiece. Source material: naive CXCR3+ CD8+ T cells from blood. Stated subset: CD45RO-CCR7+CD27+CD95- naive CD8+ T cells expressing CXCR3 (TNR3+). The chain recombines TRBV29-1 with TRBJ2-7. The sequence derives from a human donor in good health. Some clones in this sample may be carry-over from other donors' samples. CDR3 sequence: CSVTDRGSYEQYF.